Listed here are 12 T cell receptor beta chains from one sample, sequenced in a study of metastatic and nonmetastatic thyroid tumors. Not a single patient had been given any form of treatment at any point before undergoing thyroid surgery. TCRdb re-called clones from the PCR reads using MiXCR. This sample has about 7,800 clones, with less than 35% found just once. Sequencing was done on a sample of tumor tissue. These receptors came from a female donor with papillary thyroid cancer or a benign thyroid nodule (not recorded which). Some clones in this sample may be carry-over from other donors' samples.

The rearrangement links TRBV27 to TRBJ2-7, with D possibly matching TRBD1 (6 bases). The CDR3 totals 15 residues. Deletions cut 6 bases from V and 2 bases from J, with 17 bases between. Germline V gene lookup returns CDR1 MNHEY and CDR2 SMNVEV (reference sequence). CDR3 nucleotide sequence: TGTGCCAGCAGCCGCCAAGGACAGACCCCCTACGAGCAGTACTTC. Residues: CASSRQGQTPYEQYF.

In DNA, the CDR3 is TGCGCCAGCAGCTTGGTTCAGGGGAATTCACCCCTCCACTTT. Translation: CASSLVQGNSPLHF. V is TRBV5-1 and J is TRBJ1-6; a possible D gene is TRBD1 (6 bases). V was cut by 0 bases and J by 7 bases, with 8 bases left in between. The CDR3 contains 14 residues. Germline CDR1 reads SGHRS; CDR2 reads YFSETQ.

With respect to this clone: Its ends do not fully match the called genes, so a read error is possible. The CDR3 here is CVSSLAGGDQTKHF. The DNA of the CDR3 is TGTGTCAGCAGCTTAGCAGGGGGCGATCAGACCAAGCATTTT. This sequence joins TRBV7-9 and TRBJ1-5, with 8 nucleotides matching TRBD1. Germline V gene lookup returns CDR1 SEHNR and CDR2 FQNEAQ (reference sequence). The CDR3 has 14 residues.

This clone counts as large. The rearrangement joins TRBV6-1 to TRBJ2-7, with 8 bases aligning to TRBD1. The CDR3 spans 14 residues. Germline V gives CDR1 MNHNS, CDR2 SASEGT. After removal of 5 bases from V and 4 bases from J, the junction contained 7 bases not matched to a gene. The CDR3 is CASSTSDRAYEQYF. The CDR3 nucleotides are TGTGCCAGCAGTACCTCGGACAGGGCGTACGAGCAGTACTTC.

Remarks on this clone: This may be a read error: a much more frequent sequence differs by one nucleotide. V usage is TRBV4-2 and J usage is TRBJ2-1, with unresolved D. Germline V gene lookup returns CDR1 LGHNA and CDR2 YNFKEQ. The CDR3 contains 16 residues. CDR3 nucleotide sequence: TGTGCCAGCAGCCAAGAGCCGGCGATCTCCTACAATGAGCAGCTCTTC. Translated: CASSQEPAISYNEQLF.

The V call is TRBV27, the J call TRBJ2-1; TRBD1 might be the D (5 bases). The CDR3 totals 14 residues. V shed 0 bases and J shed 7 bases, with 10 bases lying between them. The germline gives CDR1 MNHEY, CDR2 SMNVEV (reference sequence). The CDR3 loop is CASSLSQGSNEQFF. The CDR3 DNA is TGTGCCAGCAGTTTATCTCAGGGTAGTAATGAGCAGTTCTTC.

The rearrangement links TRBV7-2 to TRBJ2-3; the match to TRBD2 covers 12 bases. With V trimmed by 1 base and J by 0 bases, 5 bases remained unmatched. Per germline, CDR1 SGHTA and CDR2 FQGNSA. The CDR3 has 18 residues. CDR3 nucleotides: TGTGCCAGCAGCTTAGGGCTAGCGGGAGGGCGGAGCACAGATACGCAGTATTTT. This sequence encodes CASSLGLAGGRSTDTQYF.

The CDR3, as DNA: TGCAGTGGAACCGGGACTAGCGGGGGGGCTACGGGCTACGAGCAGTACTTC. It translates to CSGTGTSGGATGYEQYF. The chain employs TRBV20-1 and TRBJ2-7; the match to TRBD2 covers 16 bases. The CDR3 totals 17 residues. The germline CDR1 and CDR2 sequences are DFQATT and SNEGSKA (reference sequence). V trimming: 7 bases; J trimming: 3 bases; junction bases outside the gene matches: 12.

The V call is TRBV20-1, the J call TRBJ1-6; the match to TRBD1 covers 7 bases. The CDR3 totals 15 residues. Germline V lookup: CDR1 DFQATT, CDR2 SNEGSKA (reference sequence). The J segment lost 9 bases and the V segment lost 2 bases, leaving 10 bases of the junction unmatched. CDR3 in DNA: TGCAGTGCTAGACCCCTGGACAGGCACCCTTCACCCCTCCACTTT. Translation gives CSARPLDRHPSPLHF.

The sample holds a few counts of this clone. The gene calls are TRBV20-1 and TRBJ2-7, with D perhaps assigned TRBD1 or TRBD2 (7 bases each). The germline V gene has CDR1 DFQATT and CDR2 SNEGSKA (reference sequence). The CDR3 is 14 residues long. Trimming took off 5 bases at V and 3 bases at J, with 17 bases between the two ends. This CDR3 is CSARRGGQYYEQYF. CDR3 nucleotide sequence: TGCAGTGCTCGAAGGGGGGGACAGTACTACGAGCAGTACTTC.

This clone appeared a few times. The chain links TRBV7-9 to TRBJ1-4; 11 bases line up with TRBD1. V lost 1 base to trimming and J lost 8 bases; unmatched junction nucleotides: 0. CDR1 SEHNR and CDR2 FQNEAQ come from the germline V gene (reference sequence). This CDR3 comprises 14 residues. CDR3: CASSLGTGGEKLFF. CDR3 nucleotides: TGTGCCAGCAGCTTAGGGACAGGGGGCGAAAAACTGTTTTTT.

The J gene is TRBJ2-3, the V gene TRBV6-2 or TRBV6-3, with 9 bases matching TRBD2. Germline V gene data show CDR1 as MNHEY and CDR2 as SVGEGT. V lost 2 bases and J lost 2; bases outside the gene matches: 17. The CDR3 totals 20 residues. DNA for the CDR3: TGTGCCAGCAGTTACGATCGGGATCTAGCGGGAACAGAAGACACAGATACGCAGTATTTT. This translates into CASSYDRDLAGTEDTDTQYF.